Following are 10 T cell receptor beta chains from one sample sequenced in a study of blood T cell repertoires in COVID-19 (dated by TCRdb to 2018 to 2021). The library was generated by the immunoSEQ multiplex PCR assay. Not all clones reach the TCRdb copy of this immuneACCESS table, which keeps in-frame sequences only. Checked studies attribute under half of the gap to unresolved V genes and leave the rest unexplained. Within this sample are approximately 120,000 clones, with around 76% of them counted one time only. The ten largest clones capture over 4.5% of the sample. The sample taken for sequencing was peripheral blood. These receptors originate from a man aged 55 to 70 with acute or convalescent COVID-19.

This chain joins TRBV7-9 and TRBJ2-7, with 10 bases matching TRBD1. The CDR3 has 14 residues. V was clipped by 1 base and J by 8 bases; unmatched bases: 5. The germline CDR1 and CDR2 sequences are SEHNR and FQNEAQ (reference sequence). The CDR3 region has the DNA TGTGCCAGCAGCTTAGGACAGGGGGCGCAGCAGCAGTACTTC. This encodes CASSLGQGAQQQYF.

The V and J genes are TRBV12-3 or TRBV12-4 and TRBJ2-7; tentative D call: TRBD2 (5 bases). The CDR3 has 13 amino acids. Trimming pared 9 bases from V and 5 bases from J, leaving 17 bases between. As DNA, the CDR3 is TGTGCCAGTCGCGGAGCTAGCTGGCACGAGCAGTACTTC. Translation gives CASRGASWHEQYF.

The CDR3 protein is CASSRDSMNTEAFF. Written as DNA, the CDR3 is TGTGCCAGCAGCCGGGACAGCATGAACACTGAAGCTTTCTTT. The chain is built from TRBV6-5 and TRBJ1-1; TRBD1 matches at 7 bases. Trimming removed 6 bases from V and 0 bases from J; junction bases left unmatched: 4. The CDR3 contains 14 residues. Per the germline V gene, CDR1 is MNHEY and CDR2 is SVGAGI.

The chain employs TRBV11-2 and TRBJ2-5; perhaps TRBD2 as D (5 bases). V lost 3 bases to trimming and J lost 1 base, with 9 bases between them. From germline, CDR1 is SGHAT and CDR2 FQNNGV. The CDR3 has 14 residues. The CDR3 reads CASSFSGSQETQYF. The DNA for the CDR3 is TGTGCCAGCAGCTTCAGCGGTTCCCAAGAGACCCAGTACTTC.

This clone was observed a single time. CDR3 residues: CASSFGEHAGQPQHF. The CDR3 coding sequence is TGCGCCAGCAGCTTCGGAGAACACGCCGGTCAGCCCCAGCATTTT. This rearrangement joins TRBV5-1 to TRBJ1-5; the D is unclear. V was trimmed by 2 bases and J by 6 bases, leaving 15 bases between them. Germline V gives CDR1 SGHRS, CDR2 YFSETQ. This CDR3 spans 15 amino acids.

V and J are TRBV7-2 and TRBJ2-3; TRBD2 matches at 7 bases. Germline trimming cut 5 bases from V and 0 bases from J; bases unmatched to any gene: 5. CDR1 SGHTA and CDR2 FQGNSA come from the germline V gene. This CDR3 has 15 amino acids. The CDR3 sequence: CASSRDYLSTDTQYF. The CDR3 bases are TGTGCCAGCAGCCGGGACTACCTTAGCACAGATACGCAGTATTTT.

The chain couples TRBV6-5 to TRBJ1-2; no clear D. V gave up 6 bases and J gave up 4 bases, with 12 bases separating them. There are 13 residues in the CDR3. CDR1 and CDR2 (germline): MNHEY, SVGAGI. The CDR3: CASRSGNTYGYTF. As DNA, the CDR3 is TGTGCCAGCAGATCCGGGAATACCTATGGCTACACCTTC.

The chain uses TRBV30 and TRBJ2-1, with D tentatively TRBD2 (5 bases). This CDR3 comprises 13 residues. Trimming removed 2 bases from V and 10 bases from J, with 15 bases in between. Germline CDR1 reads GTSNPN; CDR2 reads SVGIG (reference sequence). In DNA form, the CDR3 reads TGTGCCTGGAGTTTTGCTAGCTTAAAGGAGCAGTTCTTC. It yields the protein CAWSFASLKEQFF.

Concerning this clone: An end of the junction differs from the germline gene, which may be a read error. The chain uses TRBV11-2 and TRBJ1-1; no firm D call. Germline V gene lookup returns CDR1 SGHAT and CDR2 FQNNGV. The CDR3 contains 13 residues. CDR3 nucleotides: TGTGCCAGCAGCATAGACTTGAACACTGAAGCTTTCTTT. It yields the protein CASSIDLNTEAFF.

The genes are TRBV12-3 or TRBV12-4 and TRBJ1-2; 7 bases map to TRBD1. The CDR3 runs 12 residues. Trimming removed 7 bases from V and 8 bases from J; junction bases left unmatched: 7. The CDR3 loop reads CASKHRGGGYTF. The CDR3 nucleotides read TGTGCCAGCAAACACAGGGGCGGCGGCTACACCTTC.